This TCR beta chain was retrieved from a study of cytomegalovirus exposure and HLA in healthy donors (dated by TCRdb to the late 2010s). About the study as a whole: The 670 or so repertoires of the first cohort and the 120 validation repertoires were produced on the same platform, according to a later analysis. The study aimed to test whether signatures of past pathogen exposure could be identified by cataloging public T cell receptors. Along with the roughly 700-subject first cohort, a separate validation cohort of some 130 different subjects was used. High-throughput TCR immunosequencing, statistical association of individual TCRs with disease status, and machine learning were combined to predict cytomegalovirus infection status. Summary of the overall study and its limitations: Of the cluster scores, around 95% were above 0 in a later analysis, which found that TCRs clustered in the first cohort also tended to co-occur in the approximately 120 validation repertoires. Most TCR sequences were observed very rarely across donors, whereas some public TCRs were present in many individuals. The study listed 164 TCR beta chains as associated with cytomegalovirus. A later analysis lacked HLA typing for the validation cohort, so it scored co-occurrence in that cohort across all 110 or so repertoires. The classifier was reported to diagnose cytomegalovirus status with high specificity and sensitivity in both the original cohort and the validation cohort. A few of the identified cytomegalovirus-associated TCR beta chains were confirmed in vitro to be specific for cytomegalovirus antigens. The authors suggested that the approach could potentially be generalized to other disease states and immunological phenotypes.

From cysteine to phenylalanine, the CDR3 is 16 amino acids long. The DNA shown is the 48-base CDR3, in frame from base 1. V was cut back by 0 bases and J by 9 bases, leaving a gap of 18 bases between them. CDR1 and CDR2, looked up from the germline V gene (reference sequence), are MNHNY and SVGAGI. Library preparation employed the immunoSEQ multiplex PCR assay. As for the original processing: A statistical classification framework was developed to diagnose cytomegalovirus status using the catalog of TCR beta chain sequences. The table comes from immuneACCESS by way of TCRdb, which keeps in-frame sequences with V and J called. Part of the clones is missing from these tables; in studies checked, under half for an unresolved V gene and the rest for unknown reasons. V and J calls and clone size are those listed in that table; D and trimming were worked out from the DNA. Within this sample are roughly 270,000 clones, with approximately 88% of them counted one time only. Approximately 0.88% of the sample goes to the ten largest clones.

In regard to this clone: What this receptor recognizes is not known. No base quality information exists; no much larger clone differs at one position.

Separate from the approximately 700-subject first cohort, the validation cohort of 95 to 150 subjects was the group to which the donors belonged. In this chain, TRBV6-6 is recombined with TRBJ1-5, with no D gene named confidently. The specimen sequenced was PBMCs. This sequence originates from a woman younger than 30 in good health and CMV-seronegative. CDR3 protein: CASSYSRTSNRWPQHF. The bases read TGTGCCAGCAGTTACTCGCGTACTTCTAACCGGTGGCCCCAGCATTTT.